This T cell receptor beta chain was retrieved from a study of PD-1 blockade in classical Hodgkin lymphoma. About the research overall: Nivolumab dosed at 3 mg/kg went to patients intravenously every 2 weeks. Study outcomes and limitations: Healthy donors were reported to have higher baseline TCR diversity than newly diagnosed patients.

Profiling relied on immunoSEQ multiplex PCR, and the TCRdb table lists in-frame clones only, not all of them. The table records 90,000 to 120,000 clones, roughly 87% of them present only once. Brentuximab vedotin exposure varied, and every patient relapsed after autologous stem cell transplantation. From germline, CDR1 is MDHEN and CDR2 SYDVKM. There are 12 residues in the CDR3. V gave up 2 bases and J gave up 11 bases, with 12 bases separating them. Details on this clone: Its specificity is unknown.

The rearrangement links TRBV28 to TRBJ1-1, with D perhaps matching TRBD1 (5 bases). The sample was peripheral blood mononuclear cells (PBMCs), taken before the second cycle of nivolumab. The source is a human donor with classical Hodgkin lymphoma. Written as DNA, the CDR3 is TGTGCCAGCAGTTTAGAAGGGGTTAGGGCTTTCTTT. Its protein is CASSLEGVRAFF.